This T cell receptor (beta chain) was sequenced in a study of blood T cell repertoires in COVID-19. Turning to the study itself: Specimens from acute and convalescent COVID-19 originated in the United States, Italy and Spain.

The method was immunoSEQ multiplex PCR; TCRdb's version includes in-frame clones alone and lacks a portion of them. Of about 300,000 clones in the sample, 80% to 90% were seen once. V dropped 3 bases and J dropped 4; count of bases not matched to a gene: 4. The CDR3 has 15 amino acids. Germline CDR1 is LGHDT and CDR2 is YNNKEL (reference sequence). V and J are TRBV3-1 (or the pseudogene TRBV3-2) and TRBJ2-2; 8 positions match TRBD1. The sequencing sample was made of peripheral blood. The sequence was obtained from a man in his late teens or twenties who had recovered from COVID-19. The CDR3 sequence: CASSHGQGRTGELFF. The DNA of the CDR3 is TGTGCCAGCAGCCATGGACAGGGTCGCACCGGGGAGCTGTTTTTT.